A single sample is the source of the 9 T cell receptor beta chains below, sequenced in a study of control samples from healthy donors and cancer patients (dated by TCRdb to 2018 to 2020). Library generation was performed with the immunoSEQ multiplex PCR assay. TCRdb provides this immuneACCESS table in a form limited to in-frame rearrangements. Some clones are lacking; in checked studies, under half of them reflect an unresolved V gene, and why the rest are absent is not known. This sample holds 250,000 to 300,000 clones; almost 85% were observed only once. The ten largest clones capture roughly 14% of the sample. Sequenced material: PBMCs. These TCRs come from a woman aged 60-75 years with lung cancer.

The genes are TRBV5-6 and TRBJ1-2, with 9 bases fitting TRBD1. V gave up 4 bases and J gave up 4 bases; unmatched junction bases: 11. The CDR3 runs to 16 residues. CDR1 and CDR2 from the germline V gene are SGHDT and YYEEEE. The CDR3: CASSPNPGQGFYGYTF. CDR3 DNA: TGTGCCAGCAGCCCCAACCCGGGACAGGGTTTCTATGGCTACACCTTC.

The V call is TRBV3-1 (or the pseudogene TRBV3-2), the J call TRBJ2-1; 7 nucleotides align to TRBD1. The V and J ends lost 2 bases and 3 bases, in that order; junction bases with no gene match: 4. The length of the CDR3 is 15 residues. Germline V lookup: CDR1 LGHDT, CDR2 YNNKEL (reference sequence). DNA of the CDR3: TGTGCCAGCAGCCAAACAAGGGACAGCTACAATGAGCAGTTCTTC. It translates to CASSQTRDSYNEQFF.

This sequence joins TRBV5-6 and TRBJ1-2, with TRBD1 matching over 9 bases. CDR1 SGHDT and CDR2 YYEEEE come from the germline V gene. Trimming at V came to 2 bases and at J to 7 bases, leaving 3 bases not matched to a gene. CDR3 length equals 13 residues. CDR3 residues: CASSFGTGLGYTF. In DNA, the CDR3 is TGTGCCAGCAGCTTCGGGACAGGGCTTGGCTACACCTTC.

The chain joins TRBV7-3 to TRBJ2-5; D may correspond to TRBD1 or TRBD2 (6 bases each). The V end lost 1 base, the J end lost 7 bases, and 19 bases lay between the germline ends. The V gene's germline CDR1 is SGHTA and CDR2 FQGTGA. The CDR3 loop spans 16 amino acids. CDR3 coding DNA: TGTGCCAGCAGCTTAAGTATGGGGGGCGTCCAGGGGACCCAGTACTTC. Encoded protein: CASSLSMGGVQGTQYF. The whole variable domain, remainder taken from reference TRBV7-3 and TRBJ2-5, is GAGVSQTPSNKVTEKGKYVELRCDPISGHTALYWYRQSLGQGPEFLIYFQGTGAADDSGLPNDRFFAVRPEGSVSTLKIQRTERGDSAVYLCASSLSMGGVQGTQYFGPGTRLLVL.

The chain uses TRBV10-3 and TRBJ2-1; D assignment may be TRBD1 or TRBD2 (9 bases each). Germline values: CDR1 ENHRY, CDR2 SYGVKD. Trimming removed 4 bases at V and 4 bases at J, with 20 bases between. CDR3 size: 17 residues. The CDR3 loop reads CAISGRSSGTGYNEQFF. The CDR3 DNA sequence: TGTGCCATCAGTGGCCGATCTAGCGGGACAGGGTACAATGAGCAGTTCTTC.

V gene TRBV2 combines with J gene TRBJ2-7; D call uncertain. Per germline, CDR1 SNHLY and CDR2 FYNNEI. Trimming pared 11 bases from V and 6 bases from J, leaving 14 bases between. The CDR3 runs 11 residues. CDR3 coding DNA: TGTGCCTCAGCATTCCGTTCCGAGCAGTACTTC. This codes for CASAFRSEQYF.

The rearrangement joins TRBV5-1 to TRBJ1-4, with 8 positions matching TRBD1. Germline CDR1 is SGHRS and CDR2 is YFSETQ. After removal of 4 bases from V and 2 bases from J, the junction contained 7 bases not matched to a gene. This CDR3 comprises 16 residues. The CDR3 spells CASSPFGQGTNEKLFF. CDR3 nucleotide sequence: TGCGCCAGCAGCCCCTTCGGACAGGGCACTAATGAAAAACTGTTTTTT.

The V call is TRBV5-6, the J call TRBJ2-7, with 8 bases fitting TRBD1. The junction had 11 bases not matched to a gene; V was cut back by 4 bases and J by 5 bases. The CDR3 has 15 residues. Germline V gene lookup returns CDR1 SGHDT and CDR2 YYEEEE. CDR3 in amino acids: CASSAAPQGDDEQYF. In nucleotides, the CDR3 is TGTGCCAGCAGCGCGGCACCACAGGGGGATGACGAGCAGTACTTC.

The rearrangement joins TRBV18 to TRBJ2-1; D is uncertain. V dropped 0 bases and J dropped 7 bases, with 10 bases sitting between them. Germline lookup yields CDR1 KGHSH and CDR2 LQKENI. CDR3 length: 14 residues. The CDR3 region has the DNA TGTGCCAGCTCACCACCCCCTTACAGAAATGAGCAGTTCTTC. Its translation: CASSPPPYRNEQFF.